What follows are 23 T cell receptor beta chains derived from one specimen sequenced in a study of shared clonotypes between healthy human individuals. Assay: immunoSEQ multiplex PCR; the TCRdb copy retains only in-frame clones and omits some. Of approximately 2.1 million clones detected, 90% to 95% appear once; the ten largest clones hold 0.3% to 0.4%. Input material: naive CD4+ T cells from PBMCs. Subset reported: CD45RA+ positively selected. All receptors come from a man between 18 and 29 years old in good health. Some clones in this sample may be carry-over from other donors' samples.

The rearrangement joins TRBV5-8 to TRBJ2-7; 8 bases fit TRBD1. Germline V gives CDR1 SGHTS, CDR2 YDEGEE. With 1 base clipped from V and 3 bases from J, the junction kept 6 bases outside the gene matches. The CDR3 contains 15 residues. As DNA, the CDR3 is TGTGCCAGCAGCTTGTACGGGACAGGCGGCTACGAGCAGTACTTC. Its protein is CASSLYGTGGYEQYF.

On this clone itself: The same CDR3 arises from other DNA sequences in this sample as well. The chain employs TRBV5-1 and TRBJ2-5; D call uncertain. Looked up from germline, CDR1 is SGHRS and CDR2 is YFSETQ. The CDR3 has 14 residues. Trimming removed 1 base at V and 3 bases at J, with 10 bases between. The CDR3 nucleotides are TGCGCCAGCAGCTTGATTAGGTTAGAAGAGACCCAGTACTTC. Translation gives CASSLIRLEETQYF.

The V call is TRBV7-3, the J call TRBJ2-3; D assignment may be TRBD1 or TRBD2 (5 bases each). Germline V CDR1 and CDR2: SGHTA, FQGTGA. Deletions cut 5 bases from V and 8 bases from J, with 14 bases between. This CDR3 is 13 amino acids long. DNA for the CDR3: TGTGCCAGCAGCCTCACTAGTCAGGGTACGCAGTATTTT. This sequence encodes CASSLTSQGTQYF. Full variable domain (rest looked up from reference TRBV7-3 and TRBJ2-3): GAGVSQTPSNKVTEKGKYVELRCDPISGHTALYWYRQSLGQGPEFLIYFQGTGAADDSGLPNDRFFAVRPEGSVSTLKIQRTERGDSAVYLCASSLTSQGTQYFGPGTRLTVL.

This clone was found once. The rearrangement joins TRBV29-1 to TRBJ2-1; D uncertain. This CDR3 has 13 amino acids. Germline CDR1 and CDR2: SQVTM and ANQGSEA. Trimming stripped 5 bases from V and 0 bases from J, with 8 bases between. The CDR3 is CSVKHSSYNEQFF. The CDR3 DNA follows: TGCAGCGTTAAACATAGCTCCTACAATGAGCAGTTCTTC.

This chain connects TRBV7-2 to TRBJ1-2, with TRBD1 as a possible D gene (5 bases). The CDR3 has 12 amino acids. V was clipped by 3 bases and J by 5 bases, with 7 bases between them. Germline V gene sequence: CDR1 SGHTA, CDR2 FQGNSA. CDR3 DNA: TGTGCCAGCAGCTTGCGACAGTATGGCTACACCTTC. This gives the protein CASSLRQYGYTF.

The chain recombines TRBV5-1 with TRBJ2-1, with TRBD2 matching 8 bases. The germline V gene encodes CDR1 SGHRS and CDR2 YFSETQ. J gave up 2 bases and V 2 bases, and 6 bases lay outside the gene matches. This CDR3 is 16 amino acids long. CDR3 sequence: CASSFNTGGTYNEQFF. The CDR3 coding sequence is TGCGCCAGCAGCTTTAATACGGGAGGGACCTACAATGAGCAGTTCTTC.

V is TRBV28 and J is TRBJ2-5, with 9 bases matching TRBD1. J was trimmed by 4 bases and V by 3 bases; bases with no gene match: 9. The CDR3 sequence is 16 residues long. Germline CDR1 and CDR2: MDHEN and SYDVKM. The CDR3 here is CASSLAGQGFGETQYF. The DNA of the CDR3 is TGTGCCAGCAGTTTGGCGGGACAGGGTTTTGGAGAGACCCAGTACTTC.

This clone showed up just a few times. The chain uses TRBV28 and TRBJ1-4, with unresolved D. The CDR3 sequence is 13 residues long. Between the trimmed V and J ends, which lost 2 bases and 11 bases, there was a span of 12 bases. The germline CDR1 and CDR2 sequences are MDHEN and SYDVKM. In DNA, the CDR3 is TGTGCCAGCAGTTTAGGGCCGGGGAGGAAACTGTTTTTT. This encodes CASSLGPGRKLFF.

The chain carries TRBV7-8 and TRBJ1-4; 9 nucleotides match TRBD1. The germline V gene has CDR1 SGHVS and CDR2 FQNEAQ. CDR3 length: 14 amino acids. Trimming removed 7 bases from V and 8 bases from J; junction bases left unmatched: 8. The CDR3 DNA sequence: TGTGCCAGCACCTCGGGGGGACAGGGCGAAAAACTGTTTTTT. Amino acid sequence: CASTSGGQGEKLFF.

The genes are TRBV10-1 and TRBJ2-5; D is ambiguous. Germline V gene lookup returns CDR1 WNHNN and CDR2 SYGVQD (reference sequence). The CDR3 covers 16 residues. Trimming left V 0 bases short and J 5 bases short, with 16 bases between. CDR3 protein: CASSESGRATSETQYF. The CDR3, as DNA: TGCGCCAGCAGTGAGTCCGGTCGCGCCACCAGCGAGACCCAGTACTTC.

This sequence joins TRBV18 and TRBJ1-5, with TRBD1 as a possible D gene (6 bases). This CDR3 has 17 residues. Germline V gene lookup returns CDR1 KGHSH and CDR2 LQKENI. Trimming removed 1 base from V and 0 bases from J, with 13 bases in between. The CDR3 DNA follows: TGTGCCAGCTCACCACTCGGAGGAGGGGGTAGCAATCAGCCCCAGCATTTT. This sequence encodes CASSPLGGGGSNQPQHF.

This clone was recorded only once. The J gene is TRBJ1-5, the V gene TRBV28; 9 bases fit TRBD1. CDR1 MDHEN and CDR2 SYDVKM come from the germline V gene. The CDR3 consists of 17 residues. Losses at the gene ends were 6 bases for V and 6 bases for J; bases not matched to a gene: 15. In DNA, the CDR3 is TGTGCCAGCAGACCAAGGGACAGGGTGGCTGGTGGTCAGCCCCAGCATTTT. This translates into CASRPRDRVAGGQPQHF.

CDR3 bases: TGTGCCAGCGGGCGGGGGCCCTACGAGCAGTACTTC. Protein product: CASGRGPYEQYF. V gene TRBV7-2 combines with J gene TRBJ2-7, with D possibly TRBD2 on 7 matching bases. The CDR3 spans 12 residues. Looked up from germline, CDR1 is SGHTA and CDR2 is FQGNSA. V gave up 8 bases and J gave up 2 bases, with 10 bases separating them.

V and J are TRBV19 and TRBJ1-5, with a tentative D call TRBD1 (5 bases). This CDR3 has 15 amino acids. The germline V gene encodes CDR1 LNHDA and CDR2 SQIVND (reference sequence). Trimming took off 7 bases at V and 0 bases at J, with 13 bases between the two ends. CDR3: CASNDRFYSNQPQHF. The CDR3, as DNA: TGTGCCAGTAATGACAGATTTTATAGCAATCAGCCCCAGCATTTT.

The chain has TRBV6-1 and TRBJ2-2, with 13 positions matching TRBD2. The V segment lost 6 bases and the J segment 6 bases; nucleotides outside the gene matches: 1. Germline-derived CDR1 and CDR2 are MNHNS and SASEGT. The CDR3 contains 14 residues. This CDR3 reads CASRGLAGAGELFF. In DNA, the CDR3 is TGTGCCAGCAGAGGACTAGCGGGAGCCGGGGAGCTGTTTTTT.

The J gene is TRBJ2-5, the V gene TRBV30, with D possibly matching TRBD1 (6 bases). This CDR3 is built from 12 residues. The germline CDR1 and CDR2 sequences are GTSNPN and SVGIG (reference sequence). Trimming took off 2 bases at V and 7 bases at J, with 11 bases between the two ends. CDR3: CAWSTQGRTQYF. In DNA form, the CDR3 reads TGTGCCTGGAGTACTCAGGGGAGGACCCAGTACTTC.

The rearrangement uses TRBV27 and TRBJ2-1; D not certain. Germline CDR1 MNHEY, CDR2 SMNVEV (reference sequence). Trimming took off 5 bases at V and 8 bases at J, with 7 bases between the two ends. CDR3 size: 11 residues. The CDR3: CASSPAHEQFF. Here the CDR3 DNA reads TGTGCCAGCAGTCCCGCCCATGAGCAGTTCTTC.

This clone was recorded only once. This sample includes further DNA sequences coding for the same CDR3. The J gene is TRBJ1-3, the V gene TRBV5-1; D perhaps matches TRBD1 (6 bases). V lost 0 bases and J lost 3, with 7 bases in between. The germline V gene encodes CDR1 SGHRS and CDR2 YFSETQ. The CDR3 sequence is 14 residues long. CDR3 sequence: CASSLGRGGNTIYF. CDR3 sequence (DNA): TGCGCCAGCAGCTTGGGCAGGGGTGGAAACACCATATATTTT.

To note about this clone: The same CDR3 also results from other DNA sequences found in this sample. CDR3 coding DNA: TGTGCCAGCAGTTACAGGGACTTGAACACTGAAGCTTTCTTT. It is translated as CASSYRDLNTEAFF. The chain uses TRBV6-6 and TRBJ1-1, with D tentatively TRBD1 (5 bases). The CDR3 length is 14 residues. Germline CDR1 reads MNHNY; CDR2 reads SVGAGI (reference sequence). Trimming shortened V by 2 bases and J by 0 bases, and 7 bases separated the two germline ends.

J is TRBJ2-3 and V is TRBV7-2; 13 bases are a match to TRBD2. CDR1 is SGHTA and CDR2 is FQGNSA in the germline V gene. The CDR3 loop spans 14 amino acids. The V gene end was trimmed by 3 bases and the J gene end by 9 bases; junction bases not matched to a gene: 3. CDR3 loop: CASSFRTSGRTQYF. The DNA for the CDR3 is TGTGCCAGCAGCTTTCGGACTAGCGGGAGAACGCAGTATTTT.

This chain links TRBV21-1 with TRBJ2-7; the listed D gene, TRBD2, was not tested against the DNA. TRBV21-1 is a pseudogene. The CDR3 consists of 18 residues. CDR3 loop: CASSKEGTSGRFHYEQYF. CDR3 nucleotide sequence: TGTGCCAGCAGCAAAGAGGGGACTAGCGGGAGGTTCCACTACGAGCAGTACTTC.

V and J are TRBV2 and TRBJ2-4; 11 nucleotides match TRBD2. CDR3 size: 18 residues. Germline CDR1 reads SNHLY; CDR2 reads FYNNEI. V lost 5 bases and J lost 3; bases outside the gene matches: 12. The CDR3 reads CASSPTSGNSMVKNIQYF. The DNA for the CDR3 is TGTGCCAGCAGTCCGACTAGCGGGAATTCGATGGTCAAAAACATTCAGTACTTC.

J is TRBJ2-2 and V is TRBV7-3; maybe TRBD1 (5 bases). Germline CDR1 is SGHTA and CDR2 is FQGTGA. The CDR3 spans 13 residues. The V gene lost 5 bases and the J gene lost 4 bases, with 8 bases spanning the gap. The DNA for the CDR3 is TGTGCCAGCAGCCAGGGCAGCACCGGGGAGCTGTTTTTT. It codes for CASSQGSTGELFF.